This entry is about one T cell receptor beta chain. No antigen is known for it. This specimen belongs to a study of shared clonotypes between healthy human individuals. Across the whole study: Donors had three CD4 naive, three CD4 memory, two CD8 naive and one CD8 memory plate apiece.

Per the germline V gene, CDR1 is MGHRA and CDR2 is YSYEKL. CDR3 size: 17 residues. V lost 1 base to trimming and J lost 2 bases, with 18 bases between them. Study-level results: Naive subsets, compared against memory subsets, generally had larger estimated richness values.

Method: immunoSEQ multiplex PCR; TCRdb's copy keeps in-frame clones and lacks some. The table includes about 2.3 million clones, approximately 95% detected once. The receptor comes from a man between 18 and 29 years old in good health. Some clones in this sample may be carry-over from other donors' samples. The chain uses TRBV4-1 and TRBJ2-7; D possibly corresponds to TRBD2 (5 bases). The sequencing input was naive CD4+ T cells from PBMCs. Subset given: CD45RA+ positively selected. This CDR3 reads CASSQGGLAGDTYEQYF. The CDR3 coding sequence is TGCGCCAGCAGCCAAGGTGGATTGGCGGGTGATACCTACGAGCAGTACTTC.